These T cell receptor beta chains were read from a single sample in a study of CD8+CD57+ T cells in acquired aplastic anemia. TCRdb re-analysed the reads in MiXCR, keeping a single row per CDR3 protein. Here the sample spans some 200,000 distinct CDR3 sequences, roughly 45% being singletons. The sample was sorted CD4+, CD8+, or CD8+CD57+ T cells (not recorded which) from PBMCs. Source of these receptors: a human donor with aplastic anemia. Each CDR3 is given with its conserved first and last residue. The D gene is left open where the match is weak.

>TRBD1|TRBV19
CASMGGQGRGYEQYF
>-|TRBV29-1
CSVAPGTPYEQYF
>-|TRBV5-4
CASSFYDGRETQYF
>TRBD1|TRBV24-1
CATSDGQGAYNEQFF
>-|TRBV20-1
CSARAPGANEQFF
>TRBD1|TRBV28
CASSMTGNSEAFF
>-|TRBV5-1
CASSLEDLRTDTQYF
>TRBD1|TRBV12-3/TRBV12-4
CASSFPGQFDEQCF
>TRBD2|TRBV2
CASSERGVGETQYF
>-|TRBV7-9
CASSLWTAKSNQPQHF
>TRBD2|TRBV2
CASTVSGTSEYEQFF
>-|TRBV9
CASSERPLNTEAFF
>TRBD2|TRBV10-1
CASSTGLETDTQYF
>TRBD2|TRBV29-1
CSVGGGGSEQFF
>TRBD1|TRBV20-1
CSARRGQGSSSYNSPLHF
>-|TRBV12-3/TRBV12-4
CASSLVDTQYF
>TRBD2|TRBV5-1
CASLGGADTQYF